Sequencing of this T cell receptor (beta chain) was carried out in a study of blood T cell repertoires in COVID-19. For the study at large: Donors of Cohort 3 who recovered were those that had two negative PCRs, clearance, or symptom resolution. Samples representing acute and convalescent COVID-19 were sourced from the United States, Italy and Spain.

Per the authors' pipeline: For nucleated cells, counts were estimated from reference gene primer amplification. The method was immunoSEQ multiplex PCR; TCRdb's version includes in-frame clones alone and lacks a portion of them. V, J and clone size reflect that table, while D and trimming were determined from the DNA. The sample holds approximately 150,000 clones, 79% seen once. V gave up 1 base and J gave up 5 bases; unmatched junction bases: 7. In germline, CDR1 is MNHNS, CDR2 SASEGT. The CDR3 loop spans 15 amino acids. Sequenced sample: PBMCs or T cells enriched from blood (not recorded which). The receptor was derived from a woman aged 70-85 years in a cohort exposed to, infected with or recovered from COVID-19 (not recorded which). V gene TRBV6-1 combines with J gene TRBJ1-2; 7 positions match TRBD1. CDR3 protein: CASSEGDSLFYGYTF. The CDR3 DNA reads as TGTGCCAGCAGTGAAGGGGACAGCCTATTTTATGGCTACACCTTC.